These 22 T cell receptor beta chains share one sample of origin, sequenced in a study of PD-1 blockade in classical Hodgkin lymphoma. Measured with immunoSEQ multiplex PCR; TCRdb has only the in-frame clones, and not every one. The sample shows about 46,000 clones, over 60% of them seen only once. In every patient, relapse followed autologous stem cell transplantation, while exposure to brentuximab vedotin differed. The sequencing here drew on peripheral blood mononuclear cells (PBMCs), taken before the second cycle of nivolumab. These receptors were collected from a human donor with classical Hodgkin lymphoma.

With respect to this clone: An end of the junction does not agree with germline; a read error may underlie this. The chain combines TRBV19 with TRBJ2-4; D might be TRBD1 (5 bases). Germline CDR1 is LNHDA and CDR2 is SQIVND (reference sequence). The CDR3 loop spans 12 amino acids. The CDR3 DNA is TGTGCCAGTAGTATAGTCGGGCAGGGCCAGCACTTC. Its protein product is CASSIVGQGQHF.

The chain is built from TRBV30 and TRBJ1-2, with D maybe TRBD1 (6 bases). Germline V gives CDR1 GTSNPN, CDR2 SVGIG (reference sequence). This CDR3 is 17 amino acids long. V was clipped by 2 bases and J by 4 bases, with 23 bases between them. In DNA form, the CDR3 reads TGTGCCTGGAGTTCATACCCCGGGCCGCGGGGGGCCTATGGCTACACCTTC. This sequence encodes CAWSSYPGPRGAYGYTF.

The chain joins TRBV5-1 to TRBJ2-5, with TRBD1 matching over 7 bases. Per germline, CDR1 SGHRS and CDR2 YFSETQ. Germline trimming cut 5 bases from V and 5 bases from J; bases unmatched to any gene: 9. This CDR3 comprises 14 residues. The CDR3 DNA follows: TGCGCCAGCAGACTGGACCCAGGGGGTGAGACCCAGTACTTC. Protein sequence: CASRLDPGGETQYF. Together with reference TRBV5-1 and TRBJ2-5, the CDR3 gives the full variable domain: KAGVTQTPRYLIKTRGQQVTLSCSPISGHRSVSWYQQTPGQGLQFLFEYFSETQRNKGNFPGRFSGRQFSNSRSEMNVSTLELGDSALYLCASRLDPGGETQYFGPGTRLLVL.

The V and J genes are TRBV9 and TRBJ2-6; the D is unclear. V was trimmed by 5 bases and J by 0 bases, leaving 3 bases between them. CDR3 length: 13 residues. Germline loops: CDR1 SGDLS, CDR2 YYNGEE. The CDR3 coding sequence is TGTGCCAGCAGAGGCTCTGGGGCCAACGTCCTGACTTTC. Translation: CASRGSGANVLTF.

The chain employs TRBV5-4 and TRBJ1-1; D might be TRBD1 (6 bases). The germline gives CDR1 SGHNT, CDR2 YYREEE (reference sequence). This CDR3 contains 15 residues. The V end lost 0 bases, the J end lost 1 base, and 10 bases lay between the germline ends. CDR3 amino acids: CASSLGTAENTEAFF. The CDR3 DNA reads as TGTGCCAGCAGCTTGGGGACAGCAGAGAACACTGAAGCTTTCTTT.

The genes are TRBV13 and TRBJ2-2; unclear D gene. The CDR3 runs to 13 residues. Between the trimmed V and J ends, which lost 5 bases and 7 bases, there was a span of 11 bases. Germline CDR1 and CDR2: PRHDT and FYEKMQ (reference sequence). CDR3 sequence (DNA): TGTGCCAGCAGCCCTCGACTGAACGGGGAGCTGTTTTTT. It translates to CASSPRLNGELFF.

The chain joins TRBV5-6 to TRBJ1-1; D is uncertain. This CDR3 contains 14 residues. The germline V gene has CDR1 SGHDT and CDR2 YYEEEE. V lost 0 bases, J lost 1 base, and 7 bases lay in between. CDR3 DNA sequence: TGTGCCAGCAGCTTGGAGGAGCGGAACACTGAAGCTTTCTTT. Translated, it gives CASSLEERNTEAFF.

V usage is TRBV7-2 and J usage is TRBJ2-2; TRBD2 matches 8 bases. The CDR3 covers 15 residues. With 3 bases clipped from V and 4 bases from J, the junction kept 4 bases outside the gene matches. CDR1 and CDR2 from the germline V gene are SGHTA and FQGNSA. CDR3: CASSFLAGATGELFF. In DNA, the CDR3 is TGTGCCAGCAGCTTCCTAGCGGGCGCCACCGGGGAGCTGTTTTTT.

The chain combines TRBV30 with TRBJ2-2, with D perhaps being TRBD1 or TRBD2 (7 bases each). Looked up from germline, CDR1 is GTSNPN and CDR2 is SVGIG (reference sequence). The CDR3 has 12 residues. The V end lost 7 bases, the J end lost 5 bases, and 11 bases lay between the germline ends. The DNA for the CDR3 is TGTGCCTCTCAGGGGGGGACCGGGGAGCTGTTTTTT. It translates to CASQGGTGELFF.

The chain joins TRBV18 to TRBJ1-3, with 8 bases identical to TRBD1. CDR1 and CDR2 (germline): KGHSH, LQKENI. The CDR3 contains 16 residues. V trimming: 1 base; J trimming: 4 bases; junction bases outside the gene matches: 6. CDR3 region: CASSPLTGAAGNTIYF. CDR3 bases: TGTGCCAGCTCACCACTGACAGGGGCAGCAGGAAACACCATATATTTT.

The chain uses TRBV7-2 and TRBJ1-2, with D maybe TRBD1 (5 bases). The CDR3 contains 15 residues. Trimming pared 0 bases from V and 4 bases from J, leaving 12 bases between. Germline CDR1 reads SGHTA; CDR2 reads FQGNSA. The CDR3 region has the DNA TGTGCCAGCAGCTTAGCGGTGGTGAGGGGCTATGGCTACACCTTC. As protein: CASSLAVVRGYGYTF.

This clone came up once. Here the CDR3 reads CASSFAQGVWTQYF. As DNA, the CDR3 is TGTGCCAGCAGTTTTGCCCAGGGGGTATGGACCCAGTACTTC. The gene calls are TRBV27 and TRBJ2-5, with 7 nucleotides matching TRBD1. CDR3 length: 14 amino acids. The V and J ends lost 3 bases and 7 bases, in that order; junction bases with no gene match: 8. Per the germline V gene, CDR1 is MNHEY and CDR2 is SMNVEV (reference sequence).

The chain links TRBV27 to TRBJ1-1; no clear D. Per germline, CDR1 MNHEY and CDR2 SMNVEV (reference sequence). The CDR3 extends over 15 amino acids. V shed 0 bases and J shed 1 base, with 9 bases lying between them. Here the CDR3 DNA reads TGTGCCAGCAGTTTATCGCTGATCCGGAACACTGAAGCTTTCTTT. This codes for CASSLSLIRNTEAFF.

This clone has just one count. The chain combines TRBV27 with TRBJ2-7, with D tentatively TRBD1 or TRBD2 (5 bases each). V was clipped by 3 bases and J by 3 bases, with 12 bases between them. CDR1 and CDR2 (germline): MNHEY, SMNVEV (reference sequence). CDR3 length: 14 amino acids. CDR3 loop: CASSFDGAVYEQYF. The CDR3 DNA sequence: TGTGCCAGCAGTTTTGACGGGGCAGTCTACGAGCAGTACTTC.

DNA for the CDR3: TGTGCCAGCAGCTTAGATGGTCCGACCCAGTACTTC. Its protein is CASSLDGPTQYF. The V gene is TRBV11-3, the J gene TRBJ2-5; D is unclear. Germline values: CDR1 SGHNT, CDR2 YENEEA. This CDR3 region has 12 residues. V was trimmed by 0 bases and J by 7 bases, leaving 6 bases between them.

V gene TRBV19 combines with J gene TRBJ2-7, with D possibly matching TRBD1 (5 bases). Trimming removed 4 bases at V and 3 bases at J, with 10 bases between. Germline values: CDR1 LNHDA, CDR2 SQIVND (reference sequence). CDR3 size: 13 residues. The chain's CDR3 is CASSNSRVYEQYF. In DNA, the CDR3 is TGTGCCAGTAGTAACAGCAGGGTCTACGAGCAGTACTTC.

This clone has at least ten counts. CDR3 in DNA: TGTGCCAGTAGTACGCGACAGGAGGCAACTAATGAAAAACTGTTTTTT. Amino acid sequence: CASSTRQEATNEKLFF. This chain uses TRBV19 with TRBJ1-4; D is perhaps TRBD1 (6 bases). Germline V gene lookup returns CDR1 LNHDA and CDR2 SQIVND (reference sequence). Deletions cut 4 bases from V and 0 bases from J, with 12 bases between. The length of the CDR3 is 16 residues.

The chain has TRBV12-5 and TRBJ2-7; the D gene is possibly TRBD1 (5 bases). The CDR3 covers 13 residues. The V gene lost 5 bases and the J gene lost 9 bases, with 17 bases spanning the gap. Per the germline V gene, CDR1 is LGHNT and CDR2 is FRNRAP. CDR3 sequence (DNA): TGTGCTAGTGGTATCGACAGCATGGGGCGGCAGTACTTC. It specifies CASGIDSMGRQYF.

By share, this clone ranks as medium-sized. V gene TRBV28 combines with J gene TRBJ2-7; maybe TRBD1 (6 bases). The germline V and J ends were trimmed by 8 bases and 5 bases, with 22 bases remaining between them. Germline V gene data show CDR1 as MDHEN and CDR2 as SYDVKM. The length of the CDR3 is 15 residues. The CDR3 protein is CASATGFTTYNEQYF. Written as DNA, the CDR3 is TGTGCCAGCGCAACAGGGTTTACAACTTATAACGAGCAGTACTTC.

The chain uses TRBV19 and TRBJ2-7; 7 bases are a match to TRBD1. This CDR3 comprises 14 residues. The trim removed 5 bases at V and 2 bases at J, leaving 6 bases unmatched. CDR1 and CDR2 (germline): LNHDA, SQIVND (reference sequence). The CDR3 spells CASSDPGGPYEQYF. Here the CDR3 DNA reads TGTGCCAGTAGTGACCCAGGGGGACCCTACGAGCAGTACTTC.

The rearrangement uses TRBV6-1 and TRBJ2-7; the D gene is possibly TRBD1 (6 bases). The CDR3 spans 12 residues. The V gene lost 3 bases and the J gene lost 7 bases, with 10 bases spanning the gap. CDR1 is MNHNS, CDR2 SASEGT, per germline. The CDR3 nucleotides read TGTGCCAGCAGTGAGACAGGTTTTGAGCAGTACTTC. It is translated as CASSETGFEQYF.

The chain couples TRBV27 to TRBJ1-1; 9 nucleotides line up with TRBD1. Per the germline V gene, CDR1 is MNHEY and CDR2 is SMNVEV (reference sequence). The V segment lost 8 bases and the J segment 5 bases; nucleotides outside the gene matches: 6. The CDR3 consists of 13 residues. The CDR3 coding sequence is TGTGCCAGCTGCCGGACAGGGGAGACTGAAGCTTTCTTT. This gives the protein CASCRTGETEAFF.